Shown below are 20 T cell receptor beta chains from a single sample sequenced in a study of lymphopenia after photon versus proton radiotherapy (dated by TCRdb to 2018 to 2020). Libraries were made using the immunoSEQ multiplex PCR assay. Not all clones reach the TCRdb copy of this immuneACCESS table, which keeps in-frame sequences only. Checked studies attribute under half of the gap to unresolved V genes and leave the rest unexplained. Across this sample there are roughly 41,000 clones, with about 83% seen only once. The leading ten clones occupy around 2.9% of the sample. The sample consisted of peripheral blood, taken from a patient treated with photon-based radiotherapy. These receptors all come from a man aged 50 to 60 with gastric cancer.

The count of this clone is one. The rearrangement joins TRBV5-1 to TRBJ1-1, with D tentatively TRBD1 (5 bases). The V gene lost 0 bases and the J gene lost 2 bases, with 14 bases spanning the gap. The CDR3 is made up of 16 amino acids. Per the germline V gene, CDR1 is SGHRS and CDR2 is YFSETQ. DNA of the CDR3: TGCGCCAGCAGCTTGGGGGACTTCCGGGCCAACACTGAAGCTTTCTTT. It is translated as CASSLGDFRANTEAFF.

This rearrangement joins TRBV7-2 to TRBJ1-2; D possibly corresponds to TRBD1 (5 bases). V was pared by 0 bases and J by 4 bases, with 15 bases between. The CDR3 runs to 16 residues. Germline values: CDR1 SGHTA, CDR2 FQGNSA. The CDR3 DNA follows: TGTGCCAGCAGCTTAGCGCGGACAACCCTCCTCTATGGCTACACCTTC. It codes for CASSLARTTLLYGYTF.

Worth noting for this clone: Other DNA sequences of this sample code for an identical CDR3. The chain couples TRBV30 to TRBJ2-2; D perhaps matches TRBD1 (5 bases). The CDR3 has 12 residues. Per germline, CDR1 GTSNPN and CDR2 SVGIG (reference sequence). V lost 5 bases, J lost 5 bases, and 9 bases lay in between. DNA for the CDR3: TGTGCCTGGGCGACAGTGACCGGGGAGCTGTTTTTT. This translates into CAWATVTGELFF.

The V call is TRBV7-7, the J call TRBJ1-1; D perhaps matches TRBD1 (5 bases). The CDR3 runs to 13 residues. The V end was cut by 3 bases, the J end by 1 base, with 6 bases between. CDR1 SSHAT and CDR2 FNYEAQ come from the germline V gene (reference sequence). The CDR3 spells CASSLGQNTEAFF. CDR3 DNA sequence: TGTGCCAGCAGCTTGGGGCAGAACACTGAAGCTTTCTTT.

The chain has TRBV6-6 and TRBJ2-5, with TRBD1 matching over 7 bases. Per the germline V gene, CDR1 is MNHNY and CDR2 is SVGAGI (reference sequence). CDR3 length: 13 amino acids. Losses at the gene ends were 2 bases for V and 5 bases for J; bases not matched to a gene: 2. DNA of the CDR3: TGTGCCAGCAGTTACGGCAGGGGGGAGACCCAGTACTTC. This sequence encodes CASSYGRGETQYF.

The chain recombines TRBV6-5 with TRBJ1-5, with 7 positions matching TRBD1. The trim removed 4 bases at V and 4 bases at J, leaving 7 bases unmatched. The CDR3 extends over 15 amino acids. Germline loops: CDR1 MNHEY, CDR2 SVGAGI. The CDR3 sequence: CASSSTGVGNQPQHF. CDR3 DNA: TGTGCCAGCAGTTCAACAGGGGTGGGAAATCAGCCCCAGCATTTT.

This sequence joins TRBV6-5 and TRBJ2-1; 11 bases map to TRBD2. V trimming: 5 bases; J trimming: 9 bases; junction bases outside the gene matches: 6. This CDR3 has 14 residues. CDR1 is MNHEY, CDR2 SVGAGI, per germline. CDR3 amino acids: CASSGLAGAGEQFF. CDR3 in DNA: TGTGCCAGCAGTGGACTAGCGGGTGCGGGTGAGCAGTTCTTC.

The chain joins TRBV10-3 to TRBJ2-1, with 15 bases matching TRBD2. The CDR3 length is 13 residues. Germline V gene data show CDR1 as ENHRY and CDR2 as SYGVKD. J was trimmed by 7 bases and V by 10 bases; bases with no gene match: 2. The CDR3 reads CASGLAGGNEQFF. The CDR3 DNA sequence: TGTGCCAGCGGACTAGCGGGAGGGAATGAGCAGTTCTTC.

This clone came up once. CDR3 loop: CASSLGLAANTGELFF. The CDR3 DNA sequence: TGTGCCAGCAGCTTGGGACTAGCGGCGAACACCGGGGAGCTGTTTTTT. The chain couples TRBV5-5 to TRBJ2-2; 9 bases agree with TRBD2. Germline V CDR1 and CDR2: SGHKS, YYEKEE (reference sequence). The V and J ends lost 0 bases and 0 bases, in that order; junction bases with no gene match: 0. This CDR3 is built from 16 residues.

The sample holds a few counts of this clone. This chain uses TRBV2 with TRBJ1-2, with D uncertain. This CDR3 contains 12 residues. V gave up 7 bases and J gave up 7 bases, with 13 bases separating them. The germline V gene encodes CDR1 SNHLY and CDR2 FYNNEI. The CDR3 DNA reads as TGTGCCAGCACTCATAGGTTCATTGGCTACACCTTC. Protein product: CASTHRFIGYTF.

The chain recombines TRBV30 with TRBJ2-7; 8 nucleotides line up with TRBD2. The CDR3 spans 15 residues. V lost 5 bases to trimming and J lost 1 base; unmatched junction nucleotides: 10. Germline values: CDR1 GTSNPN, CDR2 SVGIG (reference sequence). The CDR3 reads CAWAPLSGRSYEQYF. In DNA form, the CDR3 reads TGTGCCTGGGCCCCCTTGAGCGGGAGATCCTACGAGCAGTACTTC. Full variable domain (outside the CDR3, taken from reference TRBV30 and TRBJ2-7): SQTIHQWPATLVQPVGSPLSLECTVEGTSNPNLYWYRQAAGRGLQLLFYSVGIGQISSEVPQNLSASRPQDRQFILSSKKLLLSDSGFYLCAWAPLSGRSYEQYFGPGTRLTVT.

This rearrangement joins TRBV9 to TRBJ1-1; D unresolved. Germline-derived CDR1 and CDR2 are SGDLS and YYNGEE. This CDR3 has 14 amino acids. V lost 4 bases and J lost 4, with 14 bases in between. CDR3 sequence: CASSPQEISTEAFF. In DNA form, the CDR3 reads TGTGCCAGCAGCCCGCAGGAGATAAGCACTGAAGCTTTCTTT.

This clone was seen only a few times. The gene calls are TRBV27 and TRBJ2-3, with D uncertain. The length of the CDR3 is 15 residues. CDR1 and CDR2 from the germline V gene are MNHEY and SMNVEV (reference sequence). Between the trimmed V and J ends, which lost 6 bases and 3 bases, there was a span of 16 bases. CDR3 in DNA: TGTGCCAGCAGAGCCTGGGATCCTGATACAGATACGCAGTATTTT. The encoded protein is CASRAWDPDTDTQYF.

The V call is TRBV30, the J call TRBJ1-4; D remains ambiguous. The CDR3 length is 12 residues. V shed 0 bases and J shed 8 bases, with 7 bases lying between them. Per germline, CDR1 GTSNPN and CDR2 SVGIG (reference sequence). The CDR3: CAWSVDGEKLFF. In nucleotides, the CDR3 is TGTGCCTGGAGTGTAGATGGGGAAAAACTGTTTTTT.

The chain is built from TRBV5-5 and TRBJ2-5; D is undetermined. The V end lost 2 bases, the J end lost 4 bases, and 9 bases lay between the germline ends. CDR1 SGHKS and CDR2 YYEKEE come from the germline V gene (reference sequence). The CDR3 runs 13 residues. CDR3 DNA: TGTGCCAGCAGCTTCGGGCCCGTAGAGACCCAGTACTTC. Residues: CASSFGPVETQYF.

The rearrangement links TRBV4-3 to TRBJ2-3; TRBD1 agrees at 9 bases. The germline V gene has CDR1 LGHNA and CDR2 YSLEER. The V segment lost 3 bases and the J segment 7 bases; nucleotides outside the gene matches: 5. The CDR3 sequence is 14 residues long. For the CDR3, the DNA is TGCGCCAGCAGCCAGGAGGGACAGGGATATACGCAGTATTTT. Translating gives CASSQEGQGYTQYF.

This rearrangement joins TRBV7-8 to TRBJ2-1; 11 bases agree with TRBD2. This CDR3 has 16 residues. With V trimmed by 5 bases and J by 0 bases, 3 bases remained unmatched. Per the germline V gene, CDR1 is SGHVS and CDR2 is FQNEAQ. The CDR3 sequence is CASSGTSGNSYNEQFF. CDR3 in DNA: TGTGCCAGCAGCGGGACTAGCGGAAACTCCTACAATGAGCAGTTCTTC. The whole variable domain, remainder taken from reference TRBV7-8 and TRBJ2-1, is GAGVSQSPRYKVAKRGQDVALRCDPISGHVSLFWYQQALGQGPEFLTYFQNEAQLDKSGLPSDRFFAERPEGSVSTLKIQRTQQEDSAVYLCASSGTSGNSYNEQFFGPGTRLTVL.

The gene calls are TRBV5-1 and TRBJ2-1; D gene unclear. CDR3 length: 14 amino acids. With 7 bases removed from V and 4 bases from J, the gap between germline ends came to 15 bases. Germline lookup yields CDR1 SGHRS and CDR2 YFSETQ. The CDR3 nucleotides read TGCGCCAGCGGATACCCTTCCTTGTACAATGAGCAGTTCTTC. It yields the protein CASGYPSLYNEQFF.

CDR3 sequence reads: CASSRWTSGSDEQFF. CDR3 in DNA: TGTGCCAGCAGCCGTTGGACTAGCGGATCCGATGAGCAGTTCTTC. The rearrangement uses TRBV7-7 and TRBJ2-1; 10 bases are a match to TRBD2. CDR3 length: 15 residues. The germline gives CDR1 SSHAT, CDR2 FNYEAQ (reference sequence). Germline trimming cut 5 bases from V and 8 bases from J; bases unmatched to any gene: 9.

This chain links TRBV7-8 with TRBJ2-1, with 7 bases matching TRBD1. The germline CDR1 and CDR2 sequences are SGHVS and FQNEAQ. Trimming cost V 5 bases and J 4 bases; bases outside gene matches: 8. The CDR3 length is 15 residues. The CDR3 bases are TGTGCCAGCAGCCCCCGGGACAGTGTTTACAATGAGCAGTTCTTC. Translated, it gives CASSPRDSVYNEQFF.